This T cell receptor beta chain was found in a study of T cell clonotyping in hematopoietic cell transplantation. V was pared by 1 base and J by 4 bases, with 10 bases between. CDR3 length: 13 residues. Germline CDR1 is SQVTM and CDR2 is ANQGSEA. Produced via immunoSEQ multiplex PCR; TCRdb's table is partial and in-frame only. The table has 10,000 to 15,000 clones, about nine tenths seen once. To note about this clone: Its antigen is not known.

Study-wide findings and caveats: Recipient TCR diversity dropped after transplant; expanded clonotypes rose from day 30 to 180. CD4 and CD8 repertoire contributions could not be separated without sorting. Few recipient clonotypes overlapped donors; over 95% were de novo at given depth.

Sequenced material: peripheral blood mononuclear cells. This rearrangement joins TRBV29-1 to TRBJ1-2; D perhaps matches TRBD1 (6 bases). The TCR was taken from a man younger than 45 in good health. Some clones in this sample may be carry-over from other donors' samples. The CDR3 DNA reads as TGCAGCGTTGAAGTGGGGGCGTTCTATGGCTACACCTTC. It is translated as CSVEVGAFYGYTF.